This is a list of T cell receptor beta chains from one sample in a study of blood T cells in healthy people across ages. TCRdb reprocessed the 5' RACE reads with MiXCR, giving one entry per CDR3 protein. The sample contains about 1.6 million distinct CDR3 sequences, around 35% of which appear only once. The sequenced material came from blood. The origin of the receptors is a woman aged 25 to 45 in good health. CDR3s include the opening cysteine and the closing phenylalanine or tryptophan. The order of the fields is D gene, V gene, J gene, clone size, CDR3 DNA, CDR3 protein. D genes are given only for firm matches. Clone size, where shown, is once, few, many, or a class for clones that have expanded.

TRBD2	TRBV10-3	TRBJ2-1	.	TGTGCCATCAGTGTATCCGGGACTATCTCCTACAATGAGCAGTTCTTC	CAISVSGTISYNEQFF
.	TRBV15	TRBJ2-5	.	TGTGCCACCGCGGCAGGGATAGGACAAGAGACCCAGTACTTC	CATAAGIGQETQYF
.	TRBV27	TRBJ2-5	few	TGTGCCAGCAGAACGTTAGGGGGAGGTGAGACCCAGTACTTC	CASRTLGGGETQYF
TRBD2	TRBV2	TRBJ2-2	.	TGTGCCAGCAGCGCGGGGGGCGGGGGCACCGGGGAGCTGTTTTTT	CASSAGGGGTGELFF
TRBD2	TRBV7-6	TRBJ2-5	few	TGTGCCAGCAGCCCTCCCCCGGGACTAGGAGGTGGGGAGCAGTACTTC	CASSPPPGLGGGEQYF
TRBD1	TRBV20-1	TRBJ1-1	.	TGCAGTGCTCAGACGGGACAGCTGAACACTGAAGCTTTCTTT	CSAQTGQLNTEAFF
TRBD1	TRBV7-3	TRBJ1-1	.	TGTGCCAGCAGCTCTGCAGTTCCACAGGGGAGGGATGAAGCTTTCTTT	CASSSAVPQGRDEAFF
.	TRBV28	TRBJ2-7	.	TGTGCCAGCAGCGGTTGGGGGGGACAGGCTAAAGCCTACGAGCAGTACTTC	CASSGWGGQAKAYEQYF
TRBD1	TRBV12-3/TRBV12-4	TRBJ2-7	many	TGTGCCAGTCGCCGGGACAGGGGCCCCGAGCAGTACTTC	CASRRDRGPEQYF
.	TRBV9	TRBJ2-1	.	TGTGCCAGCAGCGTAGCTCCGGGGGACAATGAGCAGTTCTTC	CASSVAPGDNEQFF
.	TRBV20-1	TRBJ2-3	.	TGCAGTGCTAGGCAAGCAATGGATGCAGATACGCAGTATTTT	CSARQAMDADTQYF
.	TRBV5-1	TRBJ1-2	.	TGCGCCAGCAGCTCCGACCGACCCGAGCATGGCTACACCTTC	CASSSDRPEHGYTF
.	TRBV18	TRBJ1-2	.	TGTGCCAGCTCACCTGGCGAATCCTACTATGGCTACACCTTC	CASSPGESYYGYTF
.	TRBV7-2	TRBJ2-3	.	TGTGCCAGCAGCTTCTCCTTCGGGACAGATACGCAGTATTTT	CASSFSFGTDTQYF
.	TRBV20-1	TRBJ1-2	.	TGCAGTGCTAGAGTACCTATAGGGGTCTATGGCTGCACCTTC	CSARVPIGVYGCTF
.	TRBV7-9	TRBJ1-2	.	TGTGCCAGCAGCTTAGGGGCGGCTCGACTCTATGGCTACACCTTC	CASSLGAARLYGYTF
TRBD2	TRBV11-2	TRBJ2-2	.	TGTGCCAGCAGCCTTGGACTAGCGGGTGGAGGGACCGGGGAGCTGTTTTTT	CASSLGLAGGGTGELFF
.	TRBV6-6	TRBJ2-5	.	TGTGCCAGCAGTTACACAGTGTACCAAGAGACCCAGTACTTC	CASSYTVYQETQYF
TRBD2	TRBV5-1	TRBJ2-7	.	TGCGCCAGCAGCTTCAGAGGCTGGACGGCGGGAGGCCACGAGCAGTACTTC	CASSFRGWTAGGHEQYF
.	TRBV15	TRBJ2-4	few	TGTGCCACCAGCAGAGATGACTTTGGAGGGATGGGGAACATTCAGTACTTC	CATSRDDFGGMGNIQYF
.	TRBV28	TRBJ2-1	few	TGTGCCAGCAGTTTAATGGACAGCGGCTGGGGTGAGCAGTTCTTC	CASSLMDSGWGEQFF
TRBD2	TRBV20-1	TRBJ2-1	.	TGCAGTGCTAGGCCGACTAGCGTGAATGAGCAGTTCTTC	CSARPTSVNEQFF
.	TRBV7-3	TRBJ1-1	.	TGTGCCAGCAGGTACTGCGTCACGCTATCGAACACTGAAGCTTTCTTT	CASRYCVTLSNTEAFF
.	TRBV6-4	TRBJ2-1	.	TGTGCCAGCAGTGACTCGCTAGTGAATGAGCGGTTCTTC	CASSDSLVNERFF
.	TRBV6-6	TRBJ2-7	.	TGTGCCAGCACCAATACAGGGCTGATCGGGACTCGCGAGCAGTACTTC	CASTNTGLIGTREQYF
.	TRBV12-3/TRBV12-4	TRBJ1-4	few	TGTGCCAGCAGTCCTAGACGGGAAAGTGAAAAACTGTTTTTT	CASSPRRESEKLFF
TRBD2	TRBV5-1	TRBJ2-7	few	TGCGCCAGCAGCTCTGCTAGCGGGGGGGCCCTGGAGCAGTACTTC	CASSSASGGALEQYF
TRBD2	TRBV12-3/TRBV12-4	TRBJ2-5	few	TGTGCCAGCAGTTTCCCAGCGGGAGGGGAAGAGACCCAGTACTTC	CASSFPAGGEETQYF
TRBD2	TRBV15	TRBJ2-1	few	TGTGCCACCAGCAGAGATCTAGGAGCAGGGAGGGTCAATGAGCAGTTCTTC	CATSRDLGAGRVNEQFF
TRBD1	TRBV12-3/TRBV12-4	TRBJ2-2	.	TGTGCCAGCAGTTTTGGGACAGGGACCGCCGGGGAGCTGTTTTTT	CASSFGTGTAGELFF
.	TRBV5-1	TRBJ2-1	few	TGCGCCAGCAGCATTAGCGGAGAGACCTGCAATGAGCAGTTCTTC	CASSISGETCNEQFF
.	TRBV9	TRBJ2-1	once	TGTGCCAGCAGCAAGGAGGGGGGGACTATATACAATGAGCAGTTCTTC	CASSKEGGTIYNEQFF
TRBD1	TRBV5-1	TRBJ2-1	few	TGCGCCAGCAGCTTGGGGTGGACAGGAAACTCCTACAATGAGCAGTTCTTC	CASSLGWTGNSYNEQFF
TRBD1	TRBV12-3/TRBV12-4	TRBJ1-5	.	TGTGCCAGCAGCCTAGTGACCCGGGACAGGCGGCAGCCCCAGCATTTT	CASSLVTRDRRQPQHF
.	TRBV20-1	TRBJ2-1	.	TGCAGTGCTAGAGATGCGGCGGACTACAATGAGCAGTTCTTC	CSARDAADYNEQFF
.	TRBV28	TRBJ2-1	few	TGTGCCAGCACCCCCCACAGGGCCGAGCAGTTCTTC	CASTPHRAEQFF
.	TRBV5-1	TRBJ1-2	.	TGCGCCAGCAGCTTGGAGGGGTTTGTCTATGGCTACACCTTC	CASSLEGFVYGYTF
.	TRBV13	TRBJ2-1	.	TGTGCCAGCAGCGACGGGGAGAGAGATGAGCAGTTCTTC	CASSDGERDEQFF
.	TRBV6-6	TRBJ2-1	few	TGTGCCGGCAGTCGGGACTCGACATACAATGAGCAGTTCTTC	CAGSRDSTYNEQFF
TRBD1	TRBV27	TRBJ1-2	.	TGTGCCAGCAGTGGGACAGACTATGGCTACACCTTC	CASSGTDYGYTF
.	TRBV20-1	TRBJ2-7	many	TGCAGTGCTAGAGACATCGGGGGAAAAGGTGGCGAGCAGTACTTC	CSARDIGGKGGEQYF
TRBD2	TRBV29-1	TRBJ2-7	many	TGCAGCGTCTCCGGGACTAGCTCCTACGAGCAGTACTTC	CSVSGTSSYEQYF
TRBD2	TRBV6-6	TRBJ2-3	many	TGTGCCAGCAGTTACACGCCCCCGGGACTAGTCACCGATACGCAGTATTTT	CASSYTPPGLVTDTQYF
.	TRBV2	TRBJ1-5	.	TGTGCCAGCACCCAGGACGCCTTGTATAGCAATCAGCCCCAGCATTTT	CASTQDALYSNQPQHF
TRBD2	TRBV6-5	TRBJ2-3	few	TGTGCCAGCAGTTACGTTCTAGCGGTATTTACAGATACGCAGTATTTT	CASSYVLAVFTDTQYF
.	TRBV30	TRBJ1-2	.	TGTGCCTGGAGCTACGGAAACTATGGCTACACCTTC	CAWSYGNYGYTF
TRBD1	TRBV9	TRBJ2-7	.	TGTGCCAGCAGCGCAGATCCGGGACAGGCGACCTACGAGCAGTACTTC	CASSADPGQATYEQYF
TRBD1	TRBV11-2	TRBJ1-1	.	TGTGCCAGCATCGCAACAGGGGGCACTGAAGCTTTCTTT	CASIATGGTEAFF
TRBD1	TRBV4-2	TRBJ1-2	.	TGTGCCAGCAGCCAAGTTGTGACAGGGGGGACTCGAGACTATGGCTACACCTTC	CASSQVVTGGTRDYGYTF
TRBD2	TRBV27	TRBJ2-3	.	TGTGCCAGCAGTTTATCGGTAGGACTAGCGCTAGATAGCACAGATACGCAGTATTTT	CASSLSVGLALDSTDTQYF
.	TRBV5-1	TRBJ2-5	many	TGTGCCAGCAGCTTAGGAAGGGGGCAAGAGACCCAGTACTTC	CASSLGRGQETQYF
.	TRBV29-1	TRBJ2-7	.	TGCAGCGTCCTCCTAACGGTCTCCGAGCAGTACTTC	CSVLLTVSEQYF
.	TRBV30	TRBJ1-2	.	TGTGCCTGGCAGGGCGGGGGAGTTTATGGCTACACCTTC	CAWQGGGVYGYTF